This T cell receptor (beta chain) stems from a study of beta chain features in type 1 diabetes. Study-level information: No patient-donor differences in age, gender, total cells or subset yield.

Expressed TCRB transcripts got sequenced, as all isolated RNA was reverse transcribed. Libraries were prepared by immunoSEQ multiplex PCR; TCRdb keeps only in-frame clonotypes and omits some of them. This table has 200,000 to 300,000 clones, about 20% appearing once. Each sorted fraction was over 98% pure. Study results and limitations: TCRB CDR3 length was moderately but significantly reduced in all four CD4+ subsets of Type 1 diabetes patients. More deletions and fewer insertions at VDJ junctions were found in patients with type 1 diabetes.

This clone turned up a few times. Its target is not known. Looked up from germline, CDR1 is SQVTM and CDR2 is ANQGSEA. CDR3 length equals 11 residues. V dropped 4 bases and J dropped 5 bases, with 6 bases sitting between them. The sequence derives from a woman in her forties with type 1 diabetes. The chain employs TRBV29-1 and TRBJ1-5; D not certain. Sequencing was carried out using naive CD4+ T cells from blood. Here the CDR3 reads CSVGADQPQHF. The CDR3 DNA sequence: TGCAGCGTTGGGGCCGATCAGCCCCAGCATTTT.